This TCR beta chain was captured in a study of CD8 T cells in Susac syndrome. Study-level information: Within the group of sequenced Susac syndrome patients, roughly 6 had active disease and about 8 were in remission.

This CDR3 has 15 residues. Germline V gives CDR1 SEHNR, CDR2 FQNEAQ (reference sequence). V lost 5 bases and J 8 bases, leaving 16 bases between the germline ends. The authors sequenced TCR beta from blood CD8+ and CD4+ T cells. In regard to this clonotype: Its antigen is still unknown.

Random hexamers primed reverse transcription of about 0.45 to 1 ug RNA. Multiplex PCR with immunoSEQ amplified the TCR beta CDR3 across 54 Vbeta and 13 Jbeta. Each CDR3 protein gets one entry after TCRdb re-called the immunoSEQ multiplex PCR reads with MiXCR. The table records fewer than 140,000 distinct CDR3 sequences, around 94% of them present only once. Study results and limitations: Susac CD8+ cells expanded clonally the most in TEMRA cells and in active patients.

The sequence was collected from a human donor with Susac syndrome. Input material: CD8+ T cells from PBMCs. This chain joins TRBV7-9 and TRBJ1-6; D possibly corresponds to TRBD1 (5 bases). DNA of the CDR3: TGTGCCAGCAGCCACCCGGGGGGTACCTATTCACCCCTCCACTTT. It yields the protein CASSHPGGTYSPLHF. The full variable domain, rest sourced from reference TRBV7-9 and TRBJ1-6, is DTGVSQNPRHKITKRGQNVTFRCDPISEHNRLYWYRQTLGQGPEFLTYFQNEAQLEKSRLLSDRFSAERPKGSFSTLEIQRTEQGDSAMYLCASSHPGGTYSPLHFGNGTRLTVT.